This entry concerns a single T cell receptor (beta chain). Using immunoSEQ multiplex PCR, the repertoire was profiled, and TCRdb retains in-frame clones only, with some absent. The table includes roughly 150,000 clones, about 94% detected once. These data come from a study of cytomegalovirus exposure and HLA in healthy donors. The CDR3 is 12 amino acids. Germline V gene lookup returns CDR1 SQVTM and CDR2 ANQGSEA. The ends were cut back, 4 bases at V and 4 bases at J, with 11 bases in the middle. The gene calls are TRBV29-1 and TRBJ2-7; D remains ambiguous. This TCR was sampled from a man aged 18 to 29 in good health and CMV-seropositive. Sequences were obtained from PBMCs. The CDR3 sequence is CSVVSEAYEQYF. The CDR3 DNA reads TGCAGCGTTGTATCAGAGGCTTACGAGCAGTACTTC.